This T cell receptor beta chain was profiled in a study of shared clonotypes between healthy human individuals. General observations from the study: Non-shared clonotypes were found to have lower generation probabilities than the clonotypes that were shared by all four of the sorted-subset donors.

Measured with immunoSEQ multiplex PCR; TCRdb has only the in-frame clones, and not every one. Seen here are about a million clones, approximately 68% observed once, and the top ten hold over 1.3%. Note on this clone: Its antigen is unknown.

V was pared by 5 bases and J by 11 bases, with 7 bases of the junction left unmatched. Germline V CDR1 and CDR2: SEHNR, FQNEAQ (reference sequence). The CDR3 sequence is 12 residues long. The chain links TRBV7-9 to TRBJ1-1; the match to TRBD1 covers 8 bases. This clonotype was sampled from a man younger than 30 in good health. The sample consisted of memory CD4+ T cells sorted from blood. Subset in this sample: CD45RA-negative fraction. CDR3 amino acids: CASSQDRVDAFF. The CDR3 bases are TGTGCCAGCAGCCAGGACAGGGTGGATGCTTTCTTT.